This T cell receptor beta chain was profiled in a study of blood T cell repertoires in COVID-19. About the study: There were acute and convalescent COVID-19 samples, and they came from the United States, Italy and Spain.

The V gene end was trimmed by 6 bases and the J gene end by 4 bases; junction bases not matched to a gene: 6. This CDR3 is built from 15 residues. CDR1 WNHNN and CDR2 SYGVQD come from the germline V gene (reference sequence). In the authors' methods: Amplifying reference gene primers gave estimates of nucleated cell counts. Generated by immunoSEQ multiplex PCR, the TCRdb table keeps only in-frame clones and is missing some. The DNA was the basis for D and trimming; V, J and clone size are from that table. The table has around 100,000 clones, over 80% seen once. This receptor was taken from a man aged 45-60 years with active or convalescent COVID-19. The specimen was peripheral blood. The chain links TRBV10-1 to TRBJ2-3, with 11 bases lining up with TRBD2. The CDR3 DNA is TGCGCCAGCAGGCTAGCGGGAGGAGGGGCAGATACGCAGTATTTT. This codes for CASRLAGGGADTQYF.